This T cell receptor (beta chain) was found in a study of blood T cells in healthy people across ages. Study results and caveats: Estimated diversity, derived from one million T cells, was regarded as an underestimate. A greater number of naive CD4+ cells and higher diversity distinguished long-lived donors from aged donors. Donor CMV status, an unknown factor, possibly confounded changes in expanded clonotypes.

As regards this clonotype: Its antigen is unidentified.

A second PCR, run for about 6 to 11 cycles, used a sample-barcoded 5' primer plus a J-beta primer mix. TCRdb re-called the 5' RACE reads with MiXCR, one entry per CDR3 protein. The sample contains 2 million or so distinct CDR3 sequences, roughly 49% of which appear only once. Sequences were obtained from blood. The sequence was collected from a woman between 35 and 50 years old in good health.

The CDR3 DNA reads as TGTGCCAGCAGTTCAGACCGGACTAGTCGGGCGGATACGCAGTATTTT. This encodes CASSSDRTSRADTQYF. The V and J genes are TRBV12-3 or TRBV12-4 and TRBJ2-3; 7 nucleotides match TRBD2. V shed 4 bases and J 6 bases; nucleotides not matched to a gene: 13. This CDR3 contains 16 residues.